One and the same sample provided the 17 T cell receptor beta chains below, sequenced in a study of blood T cell repertoires in COVID-19. Here immunoSEQ multiplex PCR was the method, and the copy in TCRdb shows in-frame clones only, minus some. The sample consists of some 28,000 clones, more than 70% of them appearing once. Sequencing was carried out using peripheral blood. Receptors originate from a human donor in a cohort sampled during active COVID-19.

This rearrangement joins TRBV4-3 to TRBJ1-2; 8 bases fit TRBD1. Trimming at V came to 2 bases and at J to 5 bases, leaving 10 bases not matched to a gene. Germline lookup yields CDR1 LGHNA and CDR2 YSLEER. The CDR3 consists of 16 residues. The CDR3 protein is CASSQTATGVLYGYTF. CDR3 sequence (DNA): TGCGCCAGCAGCCAAACAGCGACAGGGGTCTTGTATGGCTACACCTTC.

V gene TRBV5-4 combines with J gene TRBJ2-1; 7 nucleotides line up with TRBD1. CDR1 and CDR2 from the germline V gene are SGHNT and YYREEE (reference sequence). V dropped 0 bases and J dropped 5; count of bases not matched to a gene: 11. The CDR3 has 17 residues. The CDR3 here is CASSLAGWGDRDNEQFF. For the CDR3, the DNA is TGTGCCAGCAGCTTGGCGGGCTGGGGAGACAGGGACAATGAGCAGTTCTTC.

The rearrangement uses TRBV7-3 and TRBJ2-6; D not resolved. CDR3 length: 16 residues. Germline V lookup: CDR1 SGHTA, CDR2 FQGTGA. Trimming cost V 2 bases and J 0 bases, with 8 bases left between them. This CDR3 reads CASSLYPGSGANVLTF. CDR3 DNA: TGTGCCAGCAGCTTATATCCAGGCTCTGGGGCCAACGTCCTGACTTTC. Looking up the rest from reference TRBV7-3 and TRBJ2-6 gives the full variable domain: GAGVSQTPSNKVTEKGKYVELRCDPISGHTALYWYRQSLGQGPEFLIYFQGTGAADDSGLPNDRFFAVRPEGSVSTLKIQRTERGDSAVYLCASSLYPGSGANVLTFGAGSRLTVL.

The gene calls are TRBV30 and TRBJ1-1, with a possible D match to TRBD1 (5 bases). Germline V CDR1 and CDR2: GTSNPN, SVGIG (reference sequence). V was cut by 5 bases and J by 4 bases, with 11 bases left in between. CDR3 length: 12 residues. The CDR3 region has the DNA TGTGCCTGGGGCCAGGGCGCCACTGAAGCTTTCTTT. Translation: CAWGQGATEAFF.

The CDR3 region is CAIRGPNSPLHF. CDR3 DNA: TGTGCCATCAGGGGGCCCAATTCACCCCTCCACTTT. V usage is TRBV10-3 and J usage is TRBJ1-6; perhaps TRBD1 as D (5 bases). This CDR3 contains 12 residues. The germline V gene has CDR1 ENHRY and CDR2 SYGVKD. The V and J ends lost 6 bases and 7 bases respectively, with 7 bases between them.

The V and J genes are TRBV9 and TRBJ2-7; D might be TRBD2 (6 bases). Germline loops: CDR1 SGDLS, CDR2 YYNGEE. The CDR3 is made up of 15 amino acids. Trimming cost V 3 bases and J 3 bases, with 16 bases left between them. This chain's CDR3 is CASSATGTGRYEQYF. The DNA of the CDR3 is TGTGCCAGCAGCGCAACCGGGACTGGACGCTACGAGCAGTACTTC. The full variable domain, with the rest looked up from reference TRBV9 and TRBJ2-7, is DSGVTQTPKHLITATGQRVTLRCSPRSGDLSVYWYQQSLDQGLQFLIQYYNGEERAKGNILERFSAQQFPDLHSELNLSSLELGDSALYFCASSATGTGRYEQYFGPGTRLTVT.

The chain employs TRBV4-3 and TRBJ1-2; TRBD1 matches at 7 bases. The length of the CDR3 is 17 residues. The ends lost 0 bases at V and 8 bases at J; junction bases unmatched: 15. Germline-derived CDR1 and CDR2 are LGHNA and YSLEER. The CDR3, as DNA: TGCGCCAGCAGCCAAGATCCCCCGGGACAGTTGACTTTAGGCTACACCTTC. It specifies CASSQDPPGQLTLGYTF.

The CDR3 is CASSYRNQPQHF. The CDR3, as DNA: TGTGCCAGCAGTTATCGGAATCAGCCCCAGCATTTT. V is TRBV6-2 or TRBV6-3 and J is TRBJ1-5; D is unclear. The germline CDR1 and CDR2 sequences are MNHEY and SVGEGT. The CDR3 contains 12 residues. The V gene lost 3 bases and the J gene lost 4 bases, with 4 bases spanning the gap.

The V gene is TRBV7-9, the J gene TRBJ2-7, with a weak D call TRBD1 (6 bases). The CDR3 spans 14 residues. Germline lookup yields CDR1 SEHNR and CDR2 FQNEAQ (reference sequence). Trimming removed 3 bases from V and 5 bases from J, with 14 bases in between. The CDR3 loop reads CASSFTRTADEQYF. As DNA, the CDR3 is TGTGCCAGCAGCTTTACTCGGACAGCGGACGAGCAGTACTTC.

The V call is TRBV12-3 or TRBV12-4, the J call TRBJ1-1; D uncertain. Trimming took off 7 bases at V and 0 bases at J, with 9 bases between the two ends. The CDR3 is 13 residues long. CDR3 sequence reads: CASIGRMNTEAFF. The DNA for the CDR3 is TGTGCCAGCATTGGCCGAATGAACACTGAAGCTTTCTTT.

This rearrangement joins TRBV29-1 to TRBJ2-2; TRBD1 matches 9 bases. CDR1 SQVTM and CDR2 ANQGSEA come from the germline V gene. The CDR3 runs 15 residues. V was clipped by 4 bases and J by 2 bases; unmatched bases: 5. In DNA, the CDR3 is TGCAGCGTTGGCCCACAGGGGGCCAACACCGGGGAGCTGTTTTTT. Translating it yields CSVGPQGANTGELFF.

This sequence joins TRBV19 and TRBJ2-5, with D possibly TRBD2 on 6 matching bases. Germline CDR1 LNHDA, CDR2 SQIVND (reference sequence). V dropped 3 bases and J dropped 5 bases, with 13 bases sitting between them. The CDR3 runs 14 residues. The CDR3 nucleotides read TGTGCCAGTAGTATCCGGGGAGGATGGGAGACCCAGTACTTC. This translates into CASSIRGGWETQYF.

The chain links TRBV18 to TRBJ2-1, with 8 bases aligning to TRBD1. Germline trimming cut 3 bases from V and 7 bases from J; bases unmatched to any gene: 5. This CDR3 region has 14 residues. Germline V lookup: CDR1 KGHSH, CDR2 LQKENI. In nucleotides, the CDR3 is TGTGCCAGCTCACCCCAGGGGGCAGCTAATGAGCAGTTCTTC. It encodes CASSPQGAANEQFF.

The chain links TRBV3-1 (or the pseudogene TRBV3-2) to TRBJ2-5, with D tentatively TRBD1 (5 bases). Germline lookup yields CDR1 LGHDT and CDR2 YNNKEL (reference sequence). V lost 0 bases to trimming and J lost 0 bases, with 8 bases between them. The CDR3 has 15 residues. CDR3 protein: CASSQDPGNQETQYF. In nucleotides, the CDR3 is TGTGCCAGCAGCCAAGATCCAGGGAACCAAGAGACCCAGTACTTC.

This clone was counted a few times. The rearrangement joins TRBV5-1 to TRBJ1-4; the D is unclear. V lost 6 bases and J 4 bases, leaving 16 bases between the germline ends. This CDR3 is built from 15 residues. Germline lookup yields CDR1 SGHRS and CDR2 YFSETQ. The CDR3 sequence: CASTQTWRINEKLFF. The CDR3 nucleotides read TGCGCCAGCACCCAGACCTGGCGGATTAATGAAAAACTGTTTTTT.

The chain couples TRBV9 to TRBJ2-7; 7 bases agree with TRBD1. The CDR3 loop spans 15 amino acids. CDR1 and CDR2 (germline): SGDLS, YYNGEE. With 1 base clipped from V and 0 bases from J, the junction kept 4 bases outside the gene matches. The CDR3 bases are TGTGCCAGCAGCGTAAGCAGGGGGTCCTCCTACGAGCAGTACTTC. Residues: CASSVSRGSSYEQYF.

V is TRBV25-1 and J is TRBJ1-5; D possibly corresponds to TRBD1 (5 bases). The CDR3 length is 14 residues. CDR1 is MGHDK, CDR2 SYGVNS, per germline. V lost 3 bases to trimming and J lost 9 bases, with 15 bases between them. The CDR3 coding sequence is TGTGCCAGCAGTGATACGCGGGGGGGTGGGCCCCAGCATTTT. This gives the protein CASSDTRGGGPQHF.